This T cell receptor beta chain emerged from a study of PD-1 blockade in classical Hodgkin lymphoma. The CDR3 length is 14 residues. From germline, CDR1 is WSHSY and CDR2 SAAADI. Trimming left V 5 bases short and J 0 bases short, with 8 bases between. Only in-frame clones appear in the TCRdb table, and some are missing; sequencing was by immunoSEQ multiplex PCR. In the table there are about 84,000 clones, roughly 90% of which are singletons. Every single patient, without exception, relapsed after autologous stem cell transplantation, and brentuximab vedotin exposure varied. The specimen comprised peripheral blood mononuclear cells (PBMCs), sampled at baseline. The clonotype comes from a human donor with classical Hodgkin lymphoma. V gene TRBV10-2 combines with J gene TRBJ2-1; no firm D call. CDR3 coding DNA: TGCGCCAGCAGTCTCGGAGACTCCTACAATGAGCAGTTCTTC. This encodes CASSLGDSYNEQFF.